The 23 T cell receptor beta chains presented below share a single source sample, sequenced in a study of CD8 T cells in ankylosing spondylitis. Study-wide results and limits: What seemed typical of ankylosing spondylitis blood was a TCR beta motif built from several highly homologous variants.

TCRdb analysed the 5' RACE reads with MiXCR anew, one entry per CDR3 protein. The data hold approximately 400,000 distinct CDR3 sequences, with about 24% observed a single time. Antigens of these TCRs are unknown. The specimen was blood, either unsorted or a sorted T cell fraction (not recorded which). These receptors all come from a male donor with ankylosing spondylitis.

This clonotype was recorded a few times. The genes are TRBV20-1 and TRBJ2-3; D could derive from TRBD1 or TRBD2 (5 bases each). This CDR3 contains 14 residues. Germline V gene lookup returns CDR1 DFQATT and CDR2 SNEGSKA (reference sequence). V was shortened by 6 bases and J by 1 base, with 14 bases between the two germline ends. CDR3 DNA sequence: TGCAGTGCCCTCGAACGAGGGGGCACAGATACGCAGTATTTT. It codes for CSALERGGTDTQYF.

This clonotype was counted between two and nine times. The chain couples TRBV2 to TRBJ1-1, with D possibly TRBD1 on 5 matching bases. There are 12 residues in the CDR3. Germline lookup yields CDR1 SNHLY and CDR2 FYNNEI. Trimming cost V 8 bases and J 2 bases, with 9 bases left between them. This CDR3 is CASQTVNTEAFF. The CDR3 nucleotides are TGTGCCAGCCAGACAGTTAACACTGAAGCTTTCTTT.

This chain connects TRBV24-1 to TRBJ2-1, with 8 nucleotides matching TRBD1. Trimming took 3 bases from V and 8 from J; bases not matched to a gene: 14. Per the germline V gene, CDR1 is KGHDR and CDR2 is SFDVKD. The CDR3 length is 17 residues. The chain's CDR3 is CATSDRPGQAANHEQFF. In DNA, the CDR3 is TGTGCCACCAGTGATCGACCGGGACAGGCGGCTAATCATGAGCAGTTCTTC.

This clonotype was counted between two and nine times. The chain carries TRBV7-8 and TRBJ2-1; the D gene is possibly TRBD1 (6 bases). The V and J ends lost 1 base and 8 bases respectively, with 18 bases between them. Germline V gives CDR1 SGHVS, CDR2 FQNEAQ. CDR3 size: 16 residues. CDR3: CASSLEVGGHIDEQFF. The CDR3, as DNA: TGTGCCAGCAGCTTAGAGGTAGGGGGACACATCGATGAGCAGTTCTTC.

This clonotype was detected only a few times. The V gene is TRBV7-9, the J gene TRBJ1-1; D unresolved. Germline-derived CDR1 and CDR2 are SEHNR and FQNEAQ (reference sequence). CDR3 length: 13 amino acids. Trimming shortened V by 0 bases and J by 6 bases, and 8 bases separated the two germline ends. The CDR3 reads CASSLARGAEAFF. CDR3 coding DNA: TGTGCCAGCAGCTTAGCCCGGGGAGCTGAAGCTTTCTTT. Variable domain in full (rest from reference TRBV7-9 and TRBJ1-1): DTGVSQNPRHKITKRGQNVTFRCDPISEHNRLYWYRQTLGQGPEFLTYFQNEAQLEKSRLLSDRFSAERPKGSFSTLEIQRTEQGDSAMYLCASSLARGAEAFFGQGTRLTVV.

This clonotype was found a few times. The rearrangement links TRBV6-6 to TRBJ1-1; TRBD1 agrees at 7 bases. The CDR3 is made up of 13 amino acids. V trimming: 6 bases; J trimming: 6 bases; junction bases outside the gene matches: 7. Germline V lookup: CDR1 MNHNY, CDR2 SVGAGI (reference sequence). CDR3 sequence reads: CASRVRGSAEAFF. The CDR3 DNA is TGTGCCAGCAGAGTCAGGGGGTCCGCTGAAGCTTTCTTT.

This chain uses TRBV7-2 with TRBJ2-4; D gene unclear. Germline V gene sequence: CDR1 SGHTA, CDR2 FQGNSA. The V end lost 2 bases, the J end lost 1 base, and 12 bases lay between the germline ends. CDR3 length: 16 amino acids. CDR3 coding DNA: TGTGCCAGCAGCTTATGGGCACTTAGGGCCAAAAACATTCAGTACTTC. This sequence encodes CASSLWALRAKNIQYF.

Only a few counts were recorded for this clonotype. This chain joins TRBV10-1 and TRBJ2-3, with D possibly matching TRBD1 (6 bases). This CDR3 spans 14 amino acids. Trimming removed 3 bases at V and 4 bases at J, with 11 bases between. Germline CDR1 is WNHNN and CDR2 is SYGVQD (reference sequence). CDR3 sequence reads: CASSDTGRADTQYF. CDR3 DNA: TGCGCCAGCAGTGACACAGGGCGTGCAGATACGCAGTATTTT.

The table lists this clonotype with a few counts. This chain joins TRBV24-1 and TRBJ1-1; D not certain. The CDR3 is 15 residues long. The germline CDR1 and CDR2 sequences are KGHDR and SFDVKD. V was clipped by 2 bases and J by 1 base, with 10 bases between them. The CDR3 DNA sequence: TGTGCCACCAGTGATTCGAGGGTCGGGAACACTGAAGCTTTCTTT. This translates into CATSDSRVGNTEAFF.

This chain joins TRBV5-1 and TRBJ2-5, with 7 nucleotides matching TRBD1. V dropped 3 bases and J dropped 2; count of bases not matched to a gene: 7. Germline V gene data show CDR1 as SGHRS and CDR2 as YFSETQ. This CDR3 comprises 15 residues. CDR3 sequence reads: CASSSRDSGQETQYF. The CDR3 DNA is TGCGCCAGCAGCTCCAGGGACAGCGGACAAGAGACCCAGTACTTC.

CDR3 region: CASSEGGPGRPQHF. The CDR3 nucleotides read TGTGCCAGCAGTGAAGGGGGCCCGGGACGGCCCCAGCATTTT. The V gene is TRBV25-1, the J gene TRBJ1-5; D is possibly TRBD1 (6 bases). CDR3 length equals 14 residues. Germline assignment: CDR1 MGHDK and CDR2 SYGVNS. Between the trimmed V and J ends, which lost 2 bases and 9 bases, there was a span of 14 bases. Full variable domain (missing parts from reference TRBV25-1 and TRBJ1-5): EADIYQTPRYLVIGTGKKITLECSQTMGHDKMYWYQQDPGMELHLIHYSYGVNSTEKGDLSSESTVSRIRTEHFPLTLESARPSHTSQYLCASSEGGPGRPQHFGDGTRLSIL.

The chain is built from TRBV15 and TRBJ2-3; D uncertain. From germline, CDR1 is LNHNV and CDR2 YYDKDF (reference sequence). The CDR3 contains 12 residues. V was trimmed by 9 bases and J by 0 bases, leaving 7 bases between them. DNA for the CDR3: TGTGCCACTCTCGGGAGCACAGATACGCAGTATTTT. Translating gives CATLGSTDTQYF.

The chain uses TRBV14 and TRBJ2-3, with TRBD1 matching over 7 bases. The CDR3 is made up of 15 amino acids. Germline V gives CDR1 SGHDN, CDR2 FVKESK. The V segment lost 3 bases and the J segment 5 bases; nucleotides outside the gene matches: 8. The CDR3 is CASSHPTTGRDTQYF. The CDR3, as DNA: TGTGCCAGCAGCCATCCAACGACAGGGAGAGATACGCAGTATTTT.

In this sample, this clonotype turned up a few times. The V gene is TRBV29-1, the J gene TRBJ2-7, with 8 bases fitting TRBD2. The germline V gene encodes CDR1 SQVTM and CDR2 ANQGSEA. This CDR3 has 13 amino acids. The J segment lost 3 bases and the V segment lost 5 bases, leaving 6 bases of the junction unmatched. Here the CDR3 reads CSVLASGYYEQYF. The CDR3 nucleotides are TGCAGCGTTTTAGCTAGCGGGTACTACGAGCAGTACTTC.

V gene TRBV18 combines with J gene TRBJ2-7, with 7 positions matching TRBD2. The CDR3 covers 12 residues. Germline CDR1 KGHSH, CDR2 LQKENI. J gave up 5 bases and V 3 bases, and 1 base lay outside the gene matches. The CDR3 spells CASSPGGDEQYV. CDR3 nucleotide sequence: TGTGCCAGCTCACCGGGGGGGGACGAGCAGTACGTC.

The J gene is TRBJ2-5, the V gene TRBV19, with 10 bases lining up with TRBD2. CDR1 and CDR2 from the germline V gene are LNHDA and SQIVND (reference sequence). The V segment lost 7 bases and the J segment 4 bases; nucleotides outside the gene matches: 3. This CDR3 has 13 residues. CDR3 protein: CASTLAGAETQYF. For the CDR3, the DNA is TGTGCCAGTACCCTAGCGGGAGCAGAGACCCAGTACTTC.

This clonotype was seen a handful of times. The rearrangement uses TRBV9 and TRBJ1-1; D ambiguous. This CDR3 region has 11 residues. CDR1 SGDLS and CDR2 YYNGEE come from the germline V gene. V was trimmed by 4 bases and J by 8 bases, leaving 9 bases between them. The CDR3 DNA sequence: TGTGCCAGCAGCAACCGGGGAGAAGCTTTCTTT. Translating gives CASSNRGEAFF.

The chain links TRBV7-2 to TRBJ2-3; 11 positions match TRBD2. Germline values: CDR1 SGHTA, CDR2 FQGNSA. The ends lost 5 bases at V and 1 base at J; junction bases unmatched: 8. This CDR3 is built from 17 residues. The CDR3 sequence is CASSRRGTSGRTDTQYF. CDR3 in DNA: TGTGCCAGCAGCCGACGCGGGACTAGCGGCCGCACAGATACGCAGTATTTT.

The V gene is TRBV5-1, the J gene TRBJ1-1; D uncertain. Trimming took 6 bases from V and 1 from J, leaving 16 bases between them. Germline loops: CDR1 SGHRS, CDR2 YFSETQ. The CDR3 spans 15 residues. CDR3 loop: CASTLSAAENTEAFF. CDR3 DNA sequence: TGCGCCAGCACCCTCTCAGCGGCGGAGAACACTGAAGCTTTCTTT.

V usage is TRBV5-6 and J usage is TRBJ2-5; 7 nucleotides align to TRBD1. There are 15 residues in the CDR3. V shed 0 bases, J shed 2 bases, and the junction held 4 bases outside the gene matches. Germline lookup yields CDR1 SGHDT and CDR2 YYEEEE. The CDR3, as DNA: TGTGCCAGCAGCTTGGGACAGGGAGTTCAAGAGACCCAGTACTTC. Translated, it gives CASSLGQGVQETQYF.

This chain links TRBV24-1 with TRBJ2-5, with TRBD1 as a possible D gene (6 bases). Germline values: CDR1 KGHDR, CDR2 SFDVKD. V dropped 5 bases and J dropped 4 bases, with 7 bases sitting between them. The CDR3 consists of 12 residues. The CDR3 region has the DNA TGTGCCACCAGTGGAGGGGGAGAGACCCAGTACTTC. It codes for CATSGGGETQYF.

The chain has TRBV11-2 and TRBJ1-1, with D possibly matching TRBD1 (5 bases). Trimming shortened V by 7 bases and J by 1 base, and 10 bases separated the two germline ends. The length of the CDR3 is 13 residues. Germline CDR1 and CDR2: SGHAT and FQNNGV. This chain's CDR3 is CASTIQGNTEAFF. The CDR3 DNA is TGTGCCAGCACAATTCAGGGGAACACTGAAGCTTTCTTT.

In its sample, this clonotype was seen a few times. The rearrangement uses TRBV20-1 and TRBJ2-3; no firm D call. The CDR3 has 14 amino acids. V lost 6 bases and J 5 bases, leaving 18 bases between the germline ends. In germline, CDR1 is DFQATT, CDR2 SNEGSKA (reference sequence). CDR3 sequence reads: CSAPFGEWVDTQYF. Written as DNA, the CDR3 is TGCAGTGCCCCCTTTGGAGAATGGGTAGATACGCAGTATTTT.